This T cell receptor (beta chain) was sequenced for a study of cytomegalovirus exposure and HLA in healthy donors. Remarks on this clone: Its antigen remains unknown.

Trimming took off 4 bases at V and 4 bases at J, with 14 bases between the two ends. Germline loops: CDR1 KGHSY, CDR2 FQNENV. CDR3 length: 15 residues. The PCR used 60 Vbeta and 13 Jbeta primers. Method: immunoSEQ multiplex PCR; TCRdb's copy keeps in-frame clones and lacks some. The sample consists of about 200,000 clones, about three quarters of them appearing once. Study results and caveats: Cytomegalovirus-associated status was assigned to 150 or so TCR beta chains. CMV serostatus stood as the only immune exposure information on hand. Several of the most significant clusters were apparently associated with common viral pathogens in a later analysis.

This sequence joins TRBV16 and TRBJ1-5, with D possibly matching TRBD1 (5 bases). The TCR comes from a man in his forties in good health and CMV-seronegative. Sequenced: PBMCs. The DNA for the CDR3 is TGTGCCAGCAGCCCCCCGGGAGACAGAAATCAGCCCCAGCATTTT. It is translated as CASSPPGDRNQPQHF.